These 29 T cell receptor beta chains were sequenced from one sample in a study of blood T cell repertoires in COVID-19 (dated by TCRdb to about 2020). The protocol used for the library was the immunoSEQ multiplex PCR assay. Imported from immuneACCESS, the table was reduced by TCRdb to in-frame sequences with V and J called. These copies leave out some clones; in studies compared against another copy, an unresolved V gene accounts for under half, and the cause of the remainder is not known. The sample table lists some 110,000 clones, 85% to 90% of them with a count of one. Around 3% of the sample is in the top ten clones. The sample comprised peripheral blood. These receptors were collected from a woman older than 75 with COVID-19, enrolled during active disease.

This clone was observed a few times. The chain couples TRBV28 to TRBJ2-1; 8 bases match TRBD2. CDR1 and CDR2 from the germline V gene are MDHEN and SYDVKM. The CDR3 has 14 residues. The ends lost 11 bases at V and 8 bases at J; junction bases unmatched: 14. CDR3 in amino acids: CASTGTSFLHEQFF. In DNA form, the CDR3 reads TGTGCCTCCACCGGGACTAGTTTTCTTCATGAGCAGTTCTTC.

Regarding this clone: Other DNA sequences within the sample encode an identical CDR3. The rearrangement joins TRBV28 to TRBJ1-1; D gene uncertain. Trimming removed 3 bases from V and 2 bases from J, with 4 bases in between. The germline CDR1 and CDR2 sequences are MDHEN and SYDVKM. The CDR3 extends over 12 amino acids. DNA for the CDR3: TGTGCCAGCAGTTTGCTAAACACTGAAGCTTTCTTT. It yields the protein CASSLLNTEAFF.

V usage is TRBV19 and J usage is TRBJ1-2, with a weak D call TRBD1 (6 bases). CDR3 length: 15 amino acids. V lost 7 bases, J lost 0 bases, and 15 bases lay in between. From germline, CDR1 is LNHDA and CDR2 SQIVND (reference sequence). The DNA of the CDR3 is TGTGCCAGTACAACAGGGATGGGTTCTAACTATGGCTACACCTTC. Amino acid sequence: CASTTGMGSNYGYTF.

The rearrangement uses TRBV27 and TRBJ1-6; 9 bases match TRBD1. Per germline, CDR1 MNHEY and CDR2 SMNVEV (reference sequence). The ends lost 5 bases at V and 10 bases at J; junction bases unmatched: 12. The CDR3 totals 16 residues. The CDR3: CASSPRVGQGSSPLHF. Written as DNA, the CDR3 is TGTGCCAGCAGTCCTAGGGTGGGACAGGGAAGCTCACCCCTCCACTTT.

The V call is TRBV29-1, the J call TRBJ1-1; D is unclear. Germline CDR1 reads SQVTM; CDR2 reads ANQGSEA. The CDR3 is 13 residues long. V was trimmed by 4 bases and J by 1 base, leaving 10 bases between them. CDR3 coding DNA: TGCAGCGTTGTTGCCTCTACGAACACTGAAGCTTTCTTT. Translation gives CSVVASTNTEAFF.

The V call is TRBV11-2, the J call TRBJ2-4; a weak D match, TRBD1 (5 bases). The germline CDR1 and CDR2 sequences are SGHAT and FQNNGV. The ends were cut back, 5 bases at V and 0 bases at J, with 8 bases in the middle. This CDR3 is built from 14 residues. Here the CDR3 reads CASSPGIAKNIQYF. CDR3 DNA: TGTGCCAGCAGCCCAGGGATAGCCAAAAACATTCAGTACTTC.

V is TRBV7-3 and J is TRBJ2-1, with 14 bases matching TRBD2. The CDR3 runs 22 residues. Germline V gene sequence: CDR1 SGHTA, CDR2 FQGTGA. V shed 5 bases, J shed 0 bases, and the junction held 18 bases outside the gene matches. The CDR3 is CASSLRLAGGQGDYSSYNEQFF. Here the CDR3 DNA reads TGTGCCAGCAGCCTACGACTAGCGGGAGGGCAAGGTGACTATAGCTCCTACAATGAGCAGTTCTTC.

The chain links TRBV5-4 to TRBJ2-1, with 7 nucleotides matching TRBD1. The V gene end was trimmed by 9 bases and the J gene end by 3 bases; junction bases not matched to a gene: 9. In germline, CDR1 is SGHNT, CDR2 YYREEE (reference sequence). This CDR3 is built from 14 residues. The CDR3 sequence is CATRAGGFYNEQFF. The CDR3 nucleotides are TGTGCCACACGAGCAGGGGGTTTCTACAATGAGCAGTTCTTC.

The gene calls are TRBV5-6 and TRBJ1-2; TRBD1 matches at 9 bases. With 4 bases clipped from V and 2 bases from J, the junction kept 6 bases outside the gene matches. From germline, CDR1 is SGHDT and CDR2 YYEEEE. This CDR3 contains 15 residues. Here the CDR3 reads CASSKGQGTNYGYTF. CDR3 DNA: TGTGCCAGCAGCAAAGGACAGGGGACCAACTATGGCTACACCTTC.

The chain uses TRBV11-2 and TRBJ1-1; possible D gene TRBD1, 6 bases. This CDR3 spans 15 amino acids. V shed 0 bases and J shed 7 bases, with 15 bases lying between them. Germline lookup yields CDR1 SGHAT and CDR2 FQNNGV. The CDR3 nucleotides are TGTGCCAGCAGCTTAGATCGGTTAGGGGGAGTTGAAGCTTTCTTT. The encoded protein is CASSLDRLGGVEAFF.

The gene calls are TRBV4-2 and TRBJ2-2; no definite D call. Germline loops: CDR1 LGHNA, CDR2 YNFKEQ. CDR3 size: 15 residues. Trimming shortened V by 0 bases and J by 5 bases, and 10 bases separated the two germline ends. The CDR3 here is CASSQDLSGTGELFF. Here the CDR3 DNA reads TGTGCCAGCAGCCAAGATTTGAGTGGTACCGGGGAGCTGTTTTTT.

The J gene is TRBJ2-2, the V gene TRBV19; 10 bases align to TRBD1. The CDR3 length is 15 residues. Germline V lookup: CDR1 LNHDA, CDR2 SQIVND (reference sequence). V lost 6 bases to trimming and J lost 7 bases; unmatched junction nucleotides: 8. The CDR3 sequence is CASRGQGSAVGELFF. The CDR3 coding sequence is TGTGCCAGTAGGGGACAGGGGTCTGCGGTCGGGGAGCTGTTTTTT.

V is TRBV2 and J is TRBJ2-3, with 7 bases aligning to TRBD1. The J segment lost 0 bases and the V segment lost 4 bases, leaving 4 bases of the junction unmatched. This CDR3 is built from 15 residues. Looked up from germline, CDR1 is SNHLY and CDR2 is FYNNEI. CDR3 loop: CASSARDSSTDTQYF. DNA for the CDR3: TGTGCCAGCAGTGCCCGGGACAGCAGCACAGATACGCAGTATTTT.

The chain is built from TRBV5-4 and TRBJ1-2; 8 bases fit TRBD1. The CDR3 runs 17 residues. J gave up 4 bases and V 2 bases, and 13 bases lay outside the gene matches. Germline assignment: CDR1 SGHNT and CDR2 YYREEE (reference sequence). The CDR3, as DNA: TGTGCCAGCAGCTTAGGACAGGGAGGGCAGATAGGCTATGGCTACACCTTC. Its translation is CASSLGQGGQIGYGYTF.

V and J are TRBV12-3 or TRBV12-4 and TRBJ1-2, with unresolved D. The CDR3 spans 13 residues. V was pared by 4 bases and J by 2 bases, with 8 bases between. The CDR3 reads CASSSPVNYGYTF. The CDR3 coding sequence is TGTGCCAGCAGTTCACCGGTAAACTATGGCTACACCTTC.

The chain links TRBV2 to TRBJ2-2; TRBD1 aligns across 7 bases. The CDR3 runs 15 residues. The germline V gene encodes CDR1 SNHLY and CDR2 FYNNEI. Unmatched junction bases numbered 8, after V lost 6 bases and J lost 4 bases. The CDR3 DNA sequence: TGTGCCAGCAGCCCCGACAGGGATCGCACCGGGGAGCTGTTTTTT. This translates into CASSPDRDRTGELFF.

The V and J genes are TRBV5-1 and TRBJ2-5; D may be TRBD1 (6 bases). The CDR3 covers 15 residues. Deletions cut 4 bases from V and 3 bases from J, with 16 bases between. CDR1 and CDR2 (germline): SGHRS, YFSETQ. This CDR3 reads CASSGSGHPKETQYF. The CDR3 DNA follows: TGCGCCAGCAGCGGATCGGGACATCCGAAAGAGACCCAGTACTTC.

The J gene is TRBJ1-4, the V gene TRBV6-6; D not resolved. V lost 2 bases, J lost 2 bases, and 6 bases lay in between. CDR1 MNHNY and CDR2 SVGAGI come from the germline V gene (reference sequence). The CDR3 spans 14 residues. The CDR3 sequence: CASSYPQTNEKLFF. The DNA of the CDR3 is TGTGCCAGCAGTTACCCTCAGACTAATGAAAAACTGTTTTTT.

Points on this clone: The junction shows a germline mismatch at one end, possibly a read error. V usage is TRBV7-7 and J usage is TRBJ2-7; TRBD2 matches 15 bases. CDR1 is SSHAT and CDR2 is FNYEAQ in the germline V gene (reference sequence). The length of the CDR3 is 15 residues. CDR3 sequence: CASSSGLAGGGEQYF. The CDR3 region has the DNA TGTGCTAGCAGCTCGGGACTAGCGGGAGGAGGCGAGCAGTACTTC.

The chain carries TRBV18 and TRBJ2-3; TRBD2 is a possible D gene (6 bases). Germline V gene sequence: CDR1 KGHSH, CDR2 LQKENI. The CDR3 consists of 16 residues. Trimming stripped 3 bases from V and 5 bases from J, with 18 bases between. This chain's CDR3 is CASSPFSGRLKDTQYF. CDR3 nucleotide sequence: TGTGCCAGCTCACCGTTCTCGGGGAGGCTTAAAGATACGCAGTATTTT.

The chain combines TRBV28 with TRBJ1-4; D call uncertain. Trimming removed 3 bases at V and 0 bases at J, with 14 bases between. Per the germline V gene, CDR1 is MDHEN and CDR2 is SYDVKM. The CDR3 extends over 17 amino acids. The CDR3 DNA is TGTGCCAGCAGTTTTTCTTCGGGTCCCCCAACTAATGAAAAACTGTTTTTT. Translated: CASSFSSGPPTNEKLFF.

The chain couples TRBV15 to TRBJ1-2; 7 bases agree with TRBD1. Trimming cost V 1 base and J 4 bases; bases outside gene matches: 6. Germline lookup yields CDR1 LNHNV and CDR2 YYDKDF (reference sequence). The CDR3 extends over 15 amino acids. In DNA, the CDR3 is TGTGCCACCAGCAGAGTGGTACAGGGGTCCTATGGCTACACCTTC. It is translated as CATSRVVQGSYGYTF.

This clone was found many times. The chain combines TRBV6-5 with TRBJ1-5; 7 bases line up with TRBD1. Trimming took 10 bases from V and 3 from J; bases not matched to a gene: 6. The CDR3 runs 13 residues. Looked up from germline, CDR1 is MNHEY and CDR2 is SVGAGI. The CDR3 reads CAIGGTVNQPQHF. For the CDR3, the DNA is TGTGCCATCGGCGGGACAGTCAATCAGCCCCAGCATTTT.

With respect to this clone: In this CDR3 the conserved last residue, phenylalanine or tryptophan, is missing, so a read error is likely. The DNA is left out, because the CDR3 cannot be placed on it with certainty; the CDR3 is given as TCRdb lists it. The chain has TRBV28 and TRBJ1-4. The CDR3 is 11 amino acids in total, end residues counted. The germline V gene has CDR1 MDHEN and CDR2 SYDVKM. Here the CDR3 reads CASSLCLAGTR.

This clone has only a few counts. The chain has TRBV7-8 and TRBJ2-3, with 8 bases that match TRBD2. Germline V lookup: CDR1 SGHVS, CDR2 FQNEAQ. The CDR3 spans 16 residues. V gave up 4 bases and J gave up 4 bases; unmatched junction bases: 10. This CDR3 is CASSSGGGRFSDTQYF. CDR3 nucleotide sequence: TGTGCCAGCAGCTCGGGGGGCGGGAGGTTCTCAGATACGCAGTATTTT.

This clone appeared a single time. CDR3 in DNA: TGTGCCAGCAGCTCCAGACAGGACTACGAGCAGTACTTC. This codes for CASSSRQDYEQYF. This sequence joins TRBV3-1 (or the pseudogene TRBV3-2) and TRBJ2-7, with D possibly being TRBD1 (6 bases). V lost 5 bases and J 3 bases, leaving 11 bases between the germline ends. The CDR3 runs to 13 residues. The germline CDR1 and CDR2 sequences are LGHDT and YNNKEL (reference sequence).

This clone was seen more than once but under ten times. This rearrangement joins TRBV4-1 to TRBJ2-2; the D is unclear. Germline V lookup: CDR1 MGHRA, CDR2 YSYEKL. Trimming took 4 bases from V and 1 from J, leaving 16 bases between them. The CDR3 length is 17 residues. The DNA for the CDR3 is TGCGCCAGCAGCCCCCTAGGCGCCAGCCTGAACACCGGGGAGCTGTTTTTT. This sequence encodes CASSPLGASLNTGELFF.

The DNA for the CDR3 is TGTGCCACCAGAAGCCACTGGGAGGACACTGAAGCTTTCTTT. Amino acids: CATRSHWEDTEAFF. The chain couples TRBV15 to TRBJ1-1; D gene uncertain. The ends were cut back, 6 bases at V and 3 bases at J, with 14 bases in the middle. The germline V gene has CDR1 LNHNV and CDR2 YYDKDF (reference sequence). The CDR3 sequence is 14 residues long.

The CDR3 loop reads CASSFLGTSGQYNEQFF. CDR3 bases: TGCGCCAGCAGCTTTCTCGGGACTAGCGGCCAGTACAATGAGCAGTTCTTC. The chain recombines TRBV5-1 with TRBJ2-1, with 11 bases that match TRBD2. The germline gives CDR1 SGHRS, CDR2 YFSETQ. Unmatched junction bases numbered 8, after V lost 2 bases and J lost 4 bases. This CDR3 region has 17 residues.